What follows describes a single T cell receptor (beta chain). As yet, its antigen is unknown. The sample belongs to a study of blood T cells in healthy people across ages. A second PCR, run for roughly 6 to 11 cycles, used a sample-barcoded 5' primer plus a J-beta primer mix. One entry per CDR3 protein, called by TCRdb with MiXCR from the 5' RACE reads. The sample gives around 900,000 distinct CDR3 sequences, roughly 47% of which show up once; 20% to 25% is in the top ten. The trim removed 2 bases at V and 5 bases at J, leaving 6 bases unmatched. Looked up from germline, CDR1 is SGHTA and CDR2 is FQGNSA. The CDR3 runs 15 residues. Study-level results: Among T cells, TCR beta diversity per million cells dropped roughly linearly as age rose.

This chain connects TRBV7-2 to TRBJ2-5, with 9 bases that match TRBD2. Sequenced material: blood. The receptor comes from a woman in her sixties in good health. The CDR3 here is CASSLLAGYVETQYF. The CDR3 DNA sequence: TGTGCCAGCAGCTTACTAGCGGGATATGTGGAGACCCAGTACTTC.